This TCR beta chain was recovered during a study of blood T cell repertoires in COVID-19. As for the study in general: Italy, Spain and the United States were the sources of the convalescent and acute COVID-19 samples.

Germline loops: CDR1 SQVTM, CDR2 ANQGSEA. The CDR3 sequence is 15 residues long. With 7 bases clipped from V and 0 bases from J, the junction kept 8 bases outside the gene matches. Repertoires were generated with immunoSEQ multiplex PCR, while TCRdb's copy carries only in-frame clones and drops some. The repertoire holds about 210,000 clones, with approximately 82% as singletons. The source is a man in his fifties or sixties with active or convalescent COVID-19. The specimen sequenced was peripheral blood. The chain carries TRBV29-1 and TRBJ2-3; 9 bases match TRBD2. CDR3: CSADALAGSTDTQYF. The CDR3 DNA is TGCAGCGCCGATGCCCTAGCGGGGAGCACAGATACGCAGTATTTT.